The rows below give T cell receptor beta chains drawn from one sample of a study of T cell repertoires in cytomegalovirus infection. What these receptors recognize is not known. One entry per CDR3 protein results from TCRdb running MiXCR on the reads. This table has about 830,000 distinct CDR3 sequences, over 25% appearing once. The material was cultured CD8+ T cells from PBMCs, obtained from culture after CMV antigen stimulation. The receptors here all came from a human donor in good health (CMV status not recorded). Some clones in this sample may be carry-over from other donors' samples. CDR3s include the opening cysteine and the closing phenylalanine or tryptophan. Fields, in order: D gene, clone size, V gene, J gene, CDR3 length, CDR3 DNA, CDR3 protein. A D gene is named only where the DNA matches it firmly. The listing skips clone size in some rows; elsewhere it reads once, few, many or a size class.

D: -; size: -; V: TRBV12-3/TRBV12-4; J: TRBJ2-7; length: 16; DNA: TGTGCCAGCACCAATCACAGGGTTGGGAGGTACGACGAGCAGTACTTC; CDR3: CASTNHRVGRYDEQYF
D: -; size: few; V: TRBV12-5; J: TRBJ2-7; length: 13; DNA: TGTGCTAGTGCTCTTTTGCGGGATTACGAGCAGTACTTC; CDR3: CASALLRDYEQYF
D: -; size: many; V: TRBV7-2; J: TRBJ2-1; length: 15; DNA: TGTGCCAGCAGCTTACTGGACAGCCCCTACAATGAGCAGTTCTTC; CDR3: CASSLLDSPYNEQFF
D: TRBD2; size: -; V: TRBV19; J: TRBJ2-1; length: 15; DNA: TGTGCCAGTAGTGGGACTAGCGTCCCAAACAATGAGCAGTTCTTC; CDR3: CASSGTSVPNNEQFF
D: TRBD1; size: -; V: TRBV14; J: TRBJ2-7; length: 15; DNA: TGTGCCAGCAGCCAGACAACCGGGACAGGGGACGAGCAGTACTTC; CDR3: CASSQTTGTGDEQYF
D: TRBD2; size: -; V: TRBV12-3/TRBV12-4; J: TRBJ2-5; length: 16; DNA: TGTGCCAGCAGTTTAGCCCTAGCGGGGACACAAGAGACCCAGTACTTC; CDR3: CASSLALAGTQETQYF
D: -; size: -; V: TRBV7-9; J: TRBJ2-2; length: 14; DNA: TGTGCCATCCTTTATTGGGAAAACACCGGGGAGCTGTTTTTT; CDR3: CAILYWENTGELFF
D: TRBD1; size: many; V: TRBV27; J: TRBJ2-2; length: 18; DNA: TGTGCCAGCAGTCCACCGGGACAGGGGCCTCTGAACACCGGGGAGCTGTTTTTT; CDR3: CASSPPGQGPLNTGELFF
D: -; size: few; V: TRBV7-9; J: TRBJ2-1; length: 15; DNA: TGTGCCAGCAGCTACGACCAAGCAGTGGGCAATGAGCAGTTCTTC; CDR3: CASSYDQAVGNEQFF
D: -; size: many; V: TRBV7-6; J: TRBJ2-3; length: 16; DNA: TGTGCCAGCAGCCCCTGGGACGGATCGAGCACAGATACGCAGTATTTT; CDR3: CASSPWDGSSTDTQYF
D: TRBD1; size: -; V: TRBV5-6; J: TRBJ1-1; length: 14; DNA: TGTGCCAGCAGCCTGGACAGGGTGTGGACTGAAGCTTTCTTT; CDR3: CASSLDRVWTEAFF
D: -; size: -; V: TRBV2; J: TRBJ1-5; length: 15; DNA: TGTGCCAGCAGTGAGTACAGGCATAGCAATCAGCCCCAGCATTTT; CDR3: CASSEYRHSNQPQHF
D: TRBD1; size: few; V: TRBV27; J: TRBJ1-2; length: 13; DNA: TGTGCCAGCAGTTTCTGGGGACAGGATGGCTACACCTTC; CDR3: CASSFWGQDGYTF
D: -; size: -; V: TRBV10-1; J: TRBJ1-1; length: 13; DNA: TGCGCCAGTAGTGCCCAACCGGGGACTGAAGCTTTCTTT; CDR3: CASSAQPGTEAFF
D: -; size: -; V: TRBV12-3/TRBV12-4; J: TRBJ2-2; length: 15; DNA: TGTGCCAGCAGTCCCCCACTGGGGTTCACCGGGGAGCTGTTTTTT; CDR3: CASSPPLGFTGELFF
D: -; size: -; V: TRBV6-1; J: TRBJ2-2; length: 17; DNA: TGTGCCAGCAGTGAAGAATGGACAGTAACGAACACCGGGGAGCTGTTTTTT; CDR3: CASSEEWTVTNTGELFF
D: -; size: few; V: TRBV10-3; J: TRBJ1-1; length: 15; DNA: TGTGCCATCAGTGAAGAAGGGGGATGGAACACTGAAGCTTTCTTT; CDR3: CAISEEGGWNTEAFF
D: -; size: few; V: TRBV7-9; J: TRBJ2-7; length: 15; DNA: TGTGCCAGCAGCTCGGCTACACCCGACCCCTACGAGCAGTACTTC; CDR3: CASSSATPDPYEQYF
D: -; size: -; V: TRBV4-1; J: TRBJ2-1; length: 16; DNA: TGCGCCAGCAGCCCCCAACGGGCCGCCTGGGACAATGAGCAGTTCTTC; CDR3: CASSPQRAAWDNEQFF
D: -; size: many; V: TRBV7-2; J: TRBJ1-2; length: 14; DNA: TGTGCCAGCAGCGACGGACCCTGGGTGCGGGGCTACACCTTC; CDR3: CASSDGPWVRGYTF
D: -; size: few; V: TRBV28; J: TRBJ1-6; length: 15; DNA: TGTGCCAGCGTGGGGGGGAGCTCCTATAATTCACCCCTCCACTTT; CDR3: CASVGGSSYNSPLHF
D: -; size: -; V: TRBV27; J: TRBJ1-6; length: 19; DNA: TGTGCCAGCAGTTTTGGGCCTAAAATTTGGGGATCCTATAATTCACCCCTCCACTTT; CDR3: CASSFGPKIWGSYNSPLHF
D: -; size: many; V: TRBV7-9; J: TRBJ2-7; length: 13; DNA: TGTGCCAGCAGCGTCGAGCTCTCCTACGAGCAGTACTTC; CDR3: CASSVELSYEQYF
D: -; size: few; V: TRBV7-6; J: TRBJ1-1; length: 14; DNA: TGTGCCAGCAGCCCCGGGGAATCGAACACTGAAGCTTTCTTT; CDR3: CASSPGESNTEAFF
D: TRBD2; size: -; V: TRBV7-9; J: TRBJ2-1; length: 14; DNA: TGTGCCAGCAGCTCCGGGGGGGGCCACAATGAGCAGTTCTTC; CDR3: CASSSGGGHNEQFF
D: TRBD2; size: -; V: TRBV7-6; J: TRBJ2-7; length: 15; DNA: TGTGCCAGCAGCTTCCAGCGGGGTCTGTCCTACGAGCAGTACTTC; CDR3: CASSFQRGLSYEQYF
D: TRBD1; size: once; V: TRBV20-1; J: TRBJ2-2; length: 15; DNA: TGCAGTGCTAGAGATCTACAGGGGGCGACCGGGGAGCTGTTTTTT; CDR3: CSARDLQGATGELFF
D: -; size: -; V: TRBV4-1; J: TRBJ2-1; length: 16; DNA: TGCGCCAGCAGCCGGCGATCGGGGGTTCCCTACAATGAGCAGTTCTTC; CDR3: CASSRRSGVPYNEQFF
D: -; size: many; V: TRBV7-8; J: TRBJ2-1; length: 15; DNA: TGTGCCAGCAGCTTAGCCGGTAACGGCGACAATGAGCAGTTCTTC; CDR3: CASSLAGNGDNEQFF
D: -; size: few; V: TRBV15; J: TRBJ1-2; length: 12; DNA: TGTGCCACCAGCCTTCACCACAGGGTCTACACCTTC; CDR3: CATSLHHRVYTF
D: -; size: many; V: TRBV7-9; J: TRBJ1-2; length: 14; DNA: TGTGCCAGCAGCCCCTCCGTGGCGGGCTATGGCTACACCTTC; CDR3: CASSPSVAGYGYTF
D: TRBD2; size: once; V: TRBV20-1; J: TRBJ2-1; length: 14; DNA: TGCAGTGCTCCCGGGACTAGGGGATGGGATGAGCAGTTCTTC; CDR3: CSAPGTRGWDEQFF
D: -; size: few; V: TRBV7-9; J: TRBJ1-5; length: 14; DNA: TGTGCCAGCAGCCCCTCCTATGTCAATCAGCCCCAGCATTTT; CDR3: CASSPSYVNQPQHF
D: -; size: once; V: TRBV5-5; J: TRBJ2-5; length: 15; DNA: TGTGCCAGCAGCAAACTCCGGGACGGTCAAGAGACCCAGTACTTC; CDR3: CASSKLRDGQETQYF
D: TRBD1; size: -; V: TRBV7-9; J: TRBJ2-3; length: 12; DNA: TGCCTTGGGGGACAGCGCACAGATACGCAGTATTTT; CDR3: CLGGQRTDTQYF
D: -; size: many; V: TRBV12-3/TRBV12-4; J: TRBJ2-1; length: 14; DNA: TGTGCCAGCAGCACAACAGCGCTCGGCAATGAGCAGTTCTTC; CDR3: CASSTTALGNEQFF
D: -; size: -; V: TRBV5-5; J: TRBJ1-6; length: 12; DNA: TGTGTCAGCAGCTTGGGGAATTCACCCCTCCACTTT; CDR3: CVSSLGNSPLHF
D: -; size: few; V: TRBV6-2/TRBV6-3; J: TRBJ1-1; length: 15; DNA: TGTGCCAGCAGCCCTCGGGGGGGTAAGTTTGGTGAAGCTTTCTTT; CDR3: CASSPRGGKFGEAFF
D: TRBD1; size: few; V: TRBV28; J: TRBJ1-6; length: 17; DNA: TGTGCCAGCAGTTCCCCAGGGGGTGTCTCCTATAATTCACCCCTCCACTTT; CDR3: CASSSPGGVSYNSPLHF